The clone carrying this T cell receptor (beta chain) has ten or more counts. Sequence at one end of the junction differs from germline and may be a read error. Researchers took RNA transcripts and amplified the TCR beta CDR3 regions from them. HTBI primers were employed in a first-round RT-PCR of the TCR CDR3. TCRdb called the multiplex PCR reads again in MiXCR, with one record for every CDR3 protein. There are hundreds of thousands of distinct CDR3 sequences in the sample; around 24% occur only once, and about a third lies in the top ten. This CDR3 spans 12 amino acids. The germline V gene encodes CDR1 MNHEY and CDR2 SMNVEV (reference sequence). This sample is drawn from a study of T cells in Graves' hyperthyroidism and ophthalmopathy. Ophthalmopathy cases scored 3 or more on the Clinical Activity Score and 4 or more on NOSPECS grade, with duration below 3 months. Thyroid ultrasound and orbital computed tomography, with clinical symptoms and serum thyroxine and TRAb, informed diagnoses. Fresh peripheral blood, about 10 ml of it, supplied the PBMCs.

The TCR comes from a woman aged 40 to 50 with Graves' ophthalmopathy. The gene calls are TRBV27 and TRBJ1-5; D is uncertain. Sequencing was done on a sample of blood. The DNA of the CDR3 is TGTGCCAGTAGTTTCCCCAATCAGCCCCAGCATTTT. It yields the protein CASSFPNQPQHF.